This TCR beta chain was identified in a study of shared clonotypes between healthy human individuals. With respect to this clone: Its antigen is as yet unknown.

Study-level results: Genetic and exposure-history diversity was limited by the small donor number.

HIV-negative, healthy adults without recent acute infections or vaccinations were the donors. Deep-level assay runs were performed. Clones were read by immunoSEQ multiplex PCR, and TCRdb kept only the in-frame ones, dropping some. The sample contains some 450,000 clones, approximately 77% of which appear only once. The sample comprised PBMCs. The source of this sequence is a woman aged 40 to 49 in good health. Some clones in this sample may be carry-over from other donors' samples.

CDR3 amino acids: CASSPGRLLEAFF. Here the CDR3 DNA reads TGTGCCAGCAGCCCTGGACGGCTCCTTGAAGCTTTCTTT. The chain joins TRBV14 to TRBJ1-1; D remains unclear. The V end was cut by 4 bases, the J end by 7 bases, with 13 bases between. The CDR3 totals 13 residues. Germline V gene lookup returns CDR1 SGHDN and CDR2 FVKESK. Full variable domain (remainder filled in from reference TRBV14 and TRBJ1-1): EAGVTQFPSHSVIEKGQTVTLRCDPISGHDNLYWYRRVMGKEIKFLLHFVKESKQDESGMPNNRFLAERTGGTYSTLKVQPAELEDSGVYFCASSPGRLLEAFFGQGTRLTVV.